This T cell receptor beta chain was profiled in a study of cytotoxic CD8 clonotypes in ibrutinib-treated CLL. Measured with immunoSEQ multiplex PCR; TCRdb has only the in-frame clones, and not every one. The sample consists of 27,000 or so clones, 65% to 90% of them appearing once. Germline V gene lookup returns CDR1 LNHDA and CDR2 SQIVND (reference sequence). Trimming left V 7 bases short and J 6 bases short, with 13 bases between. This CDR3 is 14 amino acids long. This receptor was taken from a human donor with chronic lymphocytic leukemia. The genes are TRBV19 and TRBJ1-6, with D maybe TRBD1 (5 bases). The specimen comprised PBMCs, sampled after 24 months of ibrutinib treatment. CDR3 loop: CASNSGTRNSPLHF. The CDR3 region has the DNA TGTGCCAGTAACTCGGGGACTCGTAATTCACCCCTCCACTTT.